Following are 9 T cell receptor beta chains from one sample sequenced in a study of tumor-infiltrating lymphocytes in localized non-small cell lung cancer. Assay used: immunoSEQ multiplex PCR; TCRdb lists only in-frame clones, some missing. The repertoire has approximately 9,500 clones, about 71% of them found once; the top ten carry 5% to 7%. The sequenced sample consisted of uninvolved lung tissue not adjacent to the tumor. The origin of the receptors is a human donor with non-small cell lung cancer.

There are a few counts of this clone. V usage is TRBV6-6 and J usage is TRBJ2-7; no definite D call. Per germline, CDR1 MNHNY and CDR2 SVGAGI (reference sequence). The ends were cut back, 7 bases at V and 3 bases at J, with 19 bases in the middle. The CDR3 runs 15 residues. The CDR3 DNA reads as TGTGCCAGCACCAGAGAAGCACTTAAAGGCTACGAGCAGTACTTC. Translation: CASTREALKGYEQYF.

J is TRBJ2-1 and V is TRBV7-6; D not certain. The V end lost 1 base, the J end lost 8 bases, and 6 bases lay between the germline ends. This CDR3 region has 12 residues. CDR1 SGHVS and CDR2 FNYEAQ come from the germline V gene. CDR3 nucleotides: TGTGCCAGCAGCTTAGGGAGAGATGAGCAGTTCTTC. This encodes CASSLGRDEQFF.

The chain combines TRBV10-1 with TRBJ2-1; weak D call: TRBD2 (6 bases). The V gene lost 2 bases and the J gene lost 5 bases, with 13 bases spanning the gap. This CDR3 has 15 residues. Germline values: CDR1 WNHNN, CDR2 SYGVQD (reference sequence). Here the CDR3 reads CASSELGGVNNEQFF. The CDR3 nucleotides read TGCGCCAGCAGTGAGCTAGGCGGGGTTAACAATGAGCAGTTCTTC.

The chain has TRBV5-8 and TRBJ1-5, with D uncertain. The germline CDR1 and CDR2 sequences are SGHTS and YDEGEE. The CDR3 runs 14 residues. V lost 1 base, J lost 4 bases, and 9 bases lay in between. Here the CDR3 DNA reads TGTGCCAGCAGCTTGTGGGCTGAGAATCAGCCCCAGCATTTT. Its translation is CASSLWAENQPQHF.

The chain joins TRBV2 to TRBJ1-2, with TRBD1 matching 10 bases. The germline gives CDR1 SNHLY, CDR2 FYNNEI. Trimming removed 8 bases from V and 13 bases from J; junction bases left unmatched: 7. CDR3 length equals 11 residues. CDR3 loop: CASWRQGAGTF. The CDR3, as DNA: TGTGCCAGCTGGCGACAGGGGGCTGGCACCTTC.

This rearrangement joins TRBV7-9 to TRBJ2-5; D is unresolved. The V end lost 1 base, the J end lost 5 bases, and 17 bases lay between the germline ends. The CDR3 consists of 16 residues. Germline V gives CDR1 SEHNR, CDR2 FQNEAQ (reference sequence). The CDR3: CASSLVMLRSRETQYF. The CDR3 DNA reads TGTGCCAGCAGCTTAGTAATGCTGCGCTCCCGGGAGACCCAGTACTTC.

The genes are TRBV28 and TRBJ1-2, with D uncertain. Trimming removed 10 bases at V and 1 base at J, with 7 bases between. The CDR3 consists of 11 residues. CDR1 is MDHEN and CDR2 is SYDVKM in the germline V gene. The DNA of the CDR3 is TGTGCCATAACTAATAACTATGGCTACACCTTC. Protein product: CAITNNYGYTF.

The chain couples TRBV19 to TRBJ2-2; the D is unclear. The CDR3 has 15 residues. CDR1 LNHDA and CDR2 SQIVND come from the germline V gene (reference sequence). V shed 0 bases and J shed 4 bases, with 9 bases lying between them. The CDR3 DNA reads TGTGCCAGTAGTATAGATCTTCGTGGCACCGGGGAGCTGTTTTTT. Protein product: CASSIDLRGTGELFF.

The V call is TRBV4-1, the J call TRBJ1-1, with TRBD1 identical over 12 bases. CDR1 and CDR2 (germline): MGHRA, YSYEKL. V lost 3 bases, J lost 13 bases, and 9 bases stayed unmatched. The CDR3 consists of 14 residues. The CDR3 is CASSQQGQGAGYFF. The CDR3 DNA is TGCGCCAGCAGCCAGCAGGGACAGGGGGCCGGGTATTTCTTT.